Described below is a single T cell receptor beta chain sequence and its context. This entry comes from a study of OX40 agonist ivuxolimab in advanced cancers. Germline V gene sequence: CDR1 SGHRS, CDR2 YFSETQ. CDR3 length: 14 amino acids. Trimming stripped 0 bases from V and 2 bases from J, with 9 bases between. TCRdb's table, derived via immunoSEQ multiplex PCR, lists solely in-frame clones and lacks some. The table lists 78,000 or so clones, around nine tenths of them singletons, with around 0.7% in the top ten. The sampling schedule covered blood at baseline, cycle 4 day 1, and cycle 7 day 1. This clonotype originated in an adult with an advanced solid tumor such as melanoma, head and neck, liver or kidney cancer. Specimen: CD4+ or CD8+ T cells sorted from blood, collected in a trial of the OX40 agonist ivuxolimab. The chain has TRBV5-1 and TRBJ2-7; D call uncertain. CDR3 DNA sequence: TGCGCCAGCAGCTTGGGGGGAATTACCTACGAGCAGTACTTC. This translates into CASSLGGITYEQYF.